This T cell receptor beta chain comes out of a study of tumor and adjacent non-tumor tissue in lung cancer. Across the study: Patients comprised 12 adenocarcinoma, a couple of squamous cell carcinoma and 1 small cell lung cancer. Samples averaged about 3.8 million productive TCRbeta reads each. Study-level points and caveats: Tumor tissue had significantly higher TCR diversity than normal lung.

The CDR3 totals 15 residues. Germline-derived CDR1 and CDR2 are SQVTM and ANQGSEA. V gave up 1 base and J gave up 4 bases, with 14 bases separating them. The template was RNA from unsorted bulk tissue. Between August and November 2014, newly diagnosed, chemotherapy-naive lung cancer patients underwent thoracic surgery in China. This clonotype was picked up a small number of times. Its antigen is undetermined. A read error may explain this, as a much larger clone is one base away. The library came from three nested PCR rounds adapted from ARM-PCR protocols. MiXCR, applied by TCRdb to the multiplex PCR reads, yields one record per CDR3 protein. Of 68,000 or so distinct CDR3 sequences listed, roughly 56% are singletons.

The specimen was lung tumor tissue. The TCR was taken from a man between 45 and 60 years old with non-small cell lung cancer. This chain connects TRBV29-1 to TRBJ2-1, with a tentative D call TRBD2 (5 bases). This CDR3 is CSVEGSGNMYNEQFF. CDR3 nucleotides: TGCAGCGTTGAAGGATCGGGGAATATGTACAATGAGCAGTTCTTC.